This record looks at one TCR beta chain sequence and its context. This entry is derived from a study of T cell responses to AZD1222 COVID-19 vaccine. The CDR3 spans 14 residues. CDR1 and CDR2 (germline): MNHEY, SMNVEV (reference sequence). The germline V and J ends were trimmed by 5 bases and 6 bases, with 16 bases remaining between them. TCRdb's table, derived via immunoSEQ multiplex PCR, lists solely in-frame clones and lacks some. The sample has more than 80,000 clones; 90% are singletons. The clonotype originates from an adult who received the AZD1222 COVID-19 vaccine. This rearrangement joins TRBV27 to TRBJ1-2; D not certain. The sequences come from peripheral blood, collected 28 days after the second AZD1222 dose. The CDR3 loop reads CASSTLTGLDGYTF. DNA of the CDR3: TGTGCCAGCAGTACCCTAACGGGGTTGGATGGCTACACCTTC.